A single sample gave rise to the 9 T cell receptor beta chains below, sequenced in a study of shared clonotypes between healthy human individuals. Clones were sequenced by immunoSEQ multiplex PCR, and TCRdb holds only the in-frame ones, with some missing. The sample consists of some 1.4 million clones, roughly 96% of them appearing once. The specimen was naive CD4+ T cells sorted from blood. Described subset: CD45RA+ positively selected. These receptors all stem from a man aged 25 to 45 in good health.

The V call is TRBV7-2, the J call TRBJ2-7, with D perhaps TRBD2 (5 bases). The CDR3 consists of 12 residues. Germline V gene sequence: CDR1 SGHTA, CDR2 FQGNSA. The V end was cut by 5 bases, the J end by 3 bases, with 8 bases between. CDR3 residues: CASSPGIYEQYF. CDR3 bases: TGTGCCAGCAGCCCCGGGATCTACGAGCAGTACTTC.

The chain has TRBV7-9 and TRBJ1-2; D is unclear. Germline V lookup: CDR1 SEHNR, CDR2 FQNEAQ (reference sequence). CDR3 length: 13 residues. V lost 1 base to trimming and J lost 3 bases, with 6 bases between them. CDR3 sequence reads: CASSLEDYYGYTF. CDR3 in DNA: TGTGCCAGCAGCTTAGAAGATTACTATGGCTACACCTTC.

CDR3 sequence: CASSLAGDANEQFF. The CDR3 coding sequence is TGCGCCAGCAGCTTGGCCGGGGACGCCAATGAGCAGTTCTTC. The chain employs TRBV5-1 and TRBJ2-1; possibly TRBD1 or TRBD2 for D (5 bases each). Looked up from germline, CDR1 is SGHRS and CDR2 is YFSETQ. The CDR3 length is 14 residues. Trimming took 0 bases from V and 6 from J, leaving 10 bases between them. Variable domain in full (rest from reference TRBV5-1 and TRBJ2-1): KAGVTQTPRYLIKTRGQQVTLSCSPISGHRSVSWYQQTPGQGLQFLFEYFSETQRNKGNFPGRFSGRQFSNSRSEMNVSTLELGDSALYLCASSLAGDANEQFFGPGTRLTVL.

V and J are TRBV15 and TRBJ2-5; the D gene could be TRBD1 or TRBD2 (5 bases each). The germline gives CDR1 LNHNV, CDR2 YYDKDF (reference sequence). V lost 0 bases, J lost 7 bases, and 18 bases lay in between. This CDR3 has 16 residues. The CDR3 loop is CATSRDRLVMGPTQYF. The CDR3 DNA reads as TGTGCCACCAGCAGAGACCGGCTAGTCATGGGACCGACCCAGTACTTC.

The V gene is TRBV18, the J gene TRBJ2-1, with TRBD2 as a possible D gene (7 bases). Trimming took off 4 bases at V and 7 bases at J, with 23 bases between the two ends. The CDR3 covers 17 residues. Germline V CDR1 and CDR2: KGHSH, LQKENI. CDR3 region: CASSLKHLGGGPNEQFF. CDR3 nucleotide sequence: TGTGCCAGCTCACTGAAGCATTTAGGGGGGGGCCCGAATGAGCAGTTCTTC.

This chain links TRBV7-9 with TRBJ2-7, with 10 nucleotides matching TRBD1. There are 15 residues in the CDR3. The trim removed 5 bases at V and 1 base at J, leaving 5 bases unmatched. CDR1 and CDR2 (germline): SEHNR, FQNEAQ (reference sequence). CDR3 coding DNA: TGTGCCAGCAGCCCCGGGACAGGGGTATCCTACGAGCAGTACTTC. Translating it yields CASSPGTGVSYEQYF.

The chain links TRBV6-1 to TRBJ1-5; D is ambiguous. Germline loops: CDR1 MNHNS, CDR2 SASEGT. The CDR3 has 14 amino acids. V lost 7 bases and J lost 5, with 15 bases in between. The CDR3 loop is CASTFGKGDQPQHF. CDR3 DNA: TGTGCCAGCACGTTTGGGAAAGGAGATCAGCCCCAGCATTTT.

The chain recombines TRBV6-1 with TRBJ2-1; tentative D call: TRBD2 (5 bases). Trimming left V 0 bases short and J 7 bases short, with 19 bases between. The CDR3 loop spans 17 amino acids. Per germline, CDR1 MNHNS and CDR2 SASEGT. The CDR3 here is CASSEAKGGSKQNEQFF. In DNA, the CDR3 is TGTGCCAGCAGTGAAGCAAAAGGCGGGTCCAAGCAGAATGAGCAGTTCTTC.

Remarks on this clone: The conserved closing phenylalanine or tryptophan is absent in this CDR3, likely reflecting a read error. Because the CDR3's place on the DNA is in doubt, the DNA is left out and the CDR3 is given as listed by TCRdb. CDR3: CASSYSPGTSGSI. The chain employs TRBV6-6 and TRBJ2-4; the DNA was not used to check the table's D call, TRBD2. The CDR3 length is 13 residues, termini included. Per the germline V gene, CDR1 is MNHNY and CDR2 is SVGAGI (reference sequence).